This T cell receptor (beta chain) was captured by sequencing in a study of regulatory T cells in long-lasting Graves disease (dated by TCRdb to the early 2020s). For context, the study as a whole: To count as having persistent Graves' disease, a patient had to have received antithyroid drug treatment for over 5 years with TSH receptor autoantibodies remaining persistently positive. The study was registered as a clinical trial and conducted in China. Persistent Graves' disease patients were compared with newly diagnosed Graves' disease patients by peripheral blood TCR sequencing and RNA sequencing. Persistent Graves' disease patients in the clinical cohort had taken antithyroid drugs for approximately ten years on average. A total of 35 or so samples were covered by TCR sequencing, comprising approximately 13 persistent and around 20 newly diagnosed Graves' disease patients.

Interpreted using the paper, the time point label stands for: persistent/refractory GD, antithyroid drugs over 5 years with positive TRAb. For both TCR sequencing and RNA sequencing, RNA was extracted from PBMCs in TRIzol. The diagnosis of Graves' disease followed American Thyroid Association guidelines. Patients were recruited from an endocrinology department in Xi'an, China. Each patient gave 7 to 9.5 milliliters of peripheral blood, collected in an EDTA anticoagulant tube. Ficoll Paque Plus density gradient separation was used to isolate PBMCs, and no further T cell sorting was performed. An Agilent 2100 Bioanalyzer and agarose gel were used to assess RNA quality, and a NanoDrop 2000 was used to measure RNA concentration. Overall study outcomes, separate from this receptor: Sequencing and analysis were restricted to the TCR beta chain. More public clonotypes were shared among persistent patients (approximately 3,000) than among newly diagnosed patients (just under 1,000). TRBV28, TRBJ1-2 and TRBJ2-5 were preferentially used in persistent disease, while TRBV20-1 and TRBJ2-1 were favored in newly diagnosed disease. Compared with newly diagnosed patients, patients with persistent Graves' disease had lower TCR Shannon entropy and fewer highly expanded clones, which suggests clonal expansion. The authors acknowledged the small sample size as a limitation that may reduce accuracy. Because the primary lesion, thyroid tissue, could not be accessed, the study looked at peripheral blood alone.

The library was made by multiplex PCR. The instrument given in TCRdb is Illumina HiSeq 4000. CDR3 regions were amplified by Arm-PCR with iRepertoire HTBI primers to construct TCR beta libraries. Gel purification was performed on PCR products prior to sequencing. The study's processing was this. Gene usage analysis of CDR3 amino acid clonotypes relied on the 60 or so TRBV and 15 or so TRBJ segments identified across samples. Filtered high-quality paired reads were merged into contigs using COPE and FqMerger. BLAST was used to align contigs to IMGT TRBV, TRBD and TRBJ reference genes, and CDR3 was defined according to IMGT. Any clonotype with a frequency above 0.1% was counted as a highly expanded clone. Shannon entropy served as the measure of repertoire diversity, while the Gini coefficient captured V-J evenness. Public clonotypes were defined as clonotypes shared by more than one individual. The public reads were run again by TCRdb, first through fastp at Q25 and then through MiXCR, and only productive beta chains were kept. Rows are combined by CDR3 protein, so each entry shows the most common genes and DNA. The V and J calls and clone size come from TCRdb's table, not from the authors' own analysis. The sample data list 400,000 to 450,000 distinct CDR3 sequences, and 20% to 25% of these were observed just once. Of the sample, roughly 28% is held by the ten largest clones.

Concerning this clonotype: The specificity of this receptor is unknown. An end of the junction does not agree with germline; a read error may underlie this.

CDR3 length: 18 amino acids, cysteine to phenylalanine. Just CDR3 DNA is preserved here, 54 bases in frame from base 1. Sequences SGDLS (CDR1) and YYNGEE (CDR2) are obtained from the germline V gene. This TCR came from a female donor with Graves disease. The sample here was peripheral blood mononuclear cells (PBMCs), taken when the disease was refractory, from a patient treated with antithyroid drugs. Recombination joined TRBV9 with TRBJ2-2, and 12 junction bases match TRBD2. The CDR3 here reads CASSPETSGSWRTGELVF. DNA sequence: TGTGCCAGCAGCCCCGAGACTAGCGGGAGTTGGAGGACCGGGGAGCTGGTTTTT.